This T cell receptor beta chain was recovered during a study of glioma-infiltrating T cells after dendritic cell vaccination. Produced via immunoSEQ multiplex PCR; TCRdb's table is partial and in-frame only. Of approximately 100,000 clones listed, roughly 80% are singletons. J lost 15 bases, V lost 4 bases, and 10 bases had no gene match. The CDR3 length is 12 residues. The germline gives CDR1 SGHNT, CDR2 YYREEE (reference sequence). The rearrangement joins TRBV5-4 to TRBJ2-1; 7 bases are a match to TRBD1. The receptor was isolated from a human donor with glioblastoma. The material was blood, obtained before dendritic cell vaccination. The CDR3, as DNA: TGTGCCAGCAGCCCCGGGTCGGACAGGACGTTCTTC. Protein product: CASSPGSDRTFF.